This record concerns one T cell receptor (beta chain) sequence. The sample originates from a study of blood T cell repertoires in COVID-19. Study background: Material from acute and convalescent COVID-19 was sourced from the United States, Italy and Spain. T cells, B-cell-depleted T cells, or PBMCs provided the cDNA or gDNA that served as material.

In the source study's methods: Using reference gene primer amplification, nucleated cell counts were estimated. Clones were read by immunoSEQ multiplex PCR, and TCRdb kept only the in-frame ones, dropping some. The V and J calls and clone size come from that table; D and trimming were worked out from the DNA. The sample contains 290,000 or so clones, 90% of which appear only once. Participant-given clinical history determined each cohort assignment. Trimming left V 5 bases short and J 0 bases short, with 16 bases between. CDR1 and CDR2 (germline): SEHNR, FQNEAQ (reference sequence). The CDR3 spans 17 residues.

The V call is TRBV7-9, the J call TRBJ1-4; no definite D call. The clonotype was recovered from a woman younger than 30 with acute COVID-19. Input material: PBMCs or T cells enriched from blood (not recorded which). The CDR3 is CASSVPEGLATNEKLFF. DNA for the CDR3: TGTGCCAGCAGCGTCCCCGAGGGCCTAGCAACTAATGAAAAACTGTTTTTT.